What follows are 25 T cell receptor beta chains derived from one specimen sequenced in a study of Tregs in tolerant kidney transplant recipients. Libraries were prepared by immunoSEQ multiplex PCR; TCRdb keeps only in-frame clonotypes and omits some of them. The sample holds some 52,000 clones. The material sequenced was CD4+ T cells from blood, taken before the transplant. These receptors were taken from a human donor who received a combined kidney and bone marrow transplant.

On this clone: Coverage ceases 3 residues before the CDR3 finishes, and the germline J gene fills in the end. The genes are TRBV30 and TRBJ2-3; no definite D call. V lost 4 bases and J 4 bases, leaving 6 bases between the germline ends. There are 11 residues in the CDR3. Germline assignment: CDR1 GTSNPN and CDR2 SVGIG (reference sequence). This chain's CDR3 is CAWKAADTQYF. CDR3 bases read: TGTGCCTGGAAGGCGGCAGATACG.

A note on this clone: The read terminates 3 residues before the CDR3 end, so the remaining end is supplied by the germline J gene. The chain uses TRBV7-9 and TRBJ1-3; maybe TRBD1 (6 bases). Germline CDR1 SEHNR, CDR2 FQNEAQ (reference sequence). This CDR3 region has 14 residues. The V gene lost 5 bases and the J gene lost 4 bases, with 12 bases spanning the gap. The CDR3 bases that were read are TGTGCCAGCAGCCCTACAGACAGGGGAAACACC. This encodes CASSPTDRGNT. The entire CDR3 protein reads CASSPTDRGNTIYF.

Concerning this clone itself: From the germline J gene comes the end of the CDR3, since the read stops 3 residues before it. The chain recombines TRBV30 with TRBJ1-5; no definite D call. The V gene's germline CDR1 is GTSNPN and CDR2 SVGIG (reference sequence). The CDR3 spans 17 residues. Trimming took 0 bases from V and 0 from J, leaving 15 bases between them. CDR3 DNA, as far as it was read: TGTGCCTGGAGTGTAGGGTATTTTAGAAATAGCAATCAGCCC. Translation gives CAWSVGYFRNSNQP. In full, the CDR3 reads CAWSVGYFRNSNQPQHF.

To note about this clone: The DNA ends 3 residues before the CDR3 does, and the rest of the CDR3 is filled in from the germline J gene. The V call is TRBV7-9, the J call TRBJ2-1; D is possibly TRBD2 (6 bases). Germline V gene data show CDR1 as SEHNR and CDR2 as FQNEAQ (reference sequence). The CDR3 runs to 14 residues. Trimming cost V 5 bases and J 3 bases, with 11 bases left between them. The sequenced CDR3 bases are TGTGCCAGCAGCGGGGGACTCATCTACAATGAG. Residues: CASSGGLIYNE. The whole CDR3 protein is CASSGGLIYNEQFF.

Comment on this clone: The CDR3 extends 3 residues past the end of the read, so its final part is completed from the germline J gene. This rearrangement joins TRBV18 to TRBJ2-3, with a tentative D call TRBD1 (6 bases). CDR3 length equals 13 residues. The germline CDR1 and CDR2 sequences are KGHSH and LQKENI. CDR3 DNA (partial): TGTGCCAGCTCACCACAACAGGGCGAATCG. It codes for CASSPQQGES. The CDR3 reads in full as CASSPQQGESQYF.

As regards this clone: The CDR3 end falls 3 residues outside the read, so it is completed with the germline J gene. This chain joins TRBV30 and TRBJ2-4, with 10 bases identical to TRBD1. This CDR3 is built from 13 residues. Germline V gene data show CDR1 as GTSNPN and CDR2 as SVGIG (reference sequence). V lost 3 bases to trimming and J lost 9 bases; unmatched junction nucleotides: 5. The CDR3 protein is CAWSRQGAGIQYF. CDR3 DNA (partial): TGTGCCTGGAGCAGACAGGGGGCCGGCATT. Drawing the rest from reference TRBV30 and TRBJ2-4, the complete variable domain is SQTIHQWPATLVQPVGSPLSLECTVEGTSNPNLYWYRQAAGRGLQLLFYSVGIGQISSEVPQNLSASRPQDRQFILSSKKLLLSDSGFYLCAWSRQGAGIQYFGAGTRLSVL.

With respect to this clone: Coverage ceases 3 residues before the CDR3 finishes, and the germline J gene fills in the end. V is TRBV2 and J is TRBJ1-1, with a weak D call TRBD1 (5 bases). Germline V gene sequence: CDR1 SNHLY, CDR2 FYNNEI. The CDR3 has 13 amino acids. The V end lost 11 bases, the J end lost 0 bases, and 13 bases lay between the germline ends. The CDR3 sequence is CAGNRLMNTEAFF. CDR3 DNA, as far as it was read: TGTGCCGGAAACAGGTTGATGAACACTGAA.

As regards this clone: Coverage ceases 3 residues before the CDR3 finishes, and the germline J gene fills in the end. The gene calls are TRBV7-2 and TRBJ2-3; the D is unclear. Trimming stripped 1 base from V and 1 base from J, with 9 bases between. This CDR3 comprises 15 residues. Germline assignment: CDR1 SGHTA and CDR2 FQGNSA. CDR3 DNA, as far as it was read: TGTGCCAGCAGCTTAGTTTTTCGGGGCACAGATACG. It specifies CASSLVFRGTDT. The whole CDR3 sequence is CASSLVFRGTDTQYF.

Regarding this clone: The DNA ends 3 residues before the CDR3 does, and the rest of the CDR3 is filled in from the germline J gene. The chain has TRBV5-1 and TRBJ1-4; D is uncertain. The germline V gene has CDR1 SGHRS and CDR2 YFSETQ. The CDR3 runs 14 residues. Deletions cut 2 bases from V and 5 bases from J, with 10 bases between. This chain's CDR3 is CASSLLPQNEKLFF. The sequenced CDR3 bases are TGCGCCAGCAGCTTACTACCTCAGAATGAAAAA.

A remark on this clone: Read sequence stops 3 residues before the CDR3 end, and the germline J gene provides the missing end. The gene calls are TRBV2 and TRBJ2-7; TRBD1 matches 8 bases. Germline CDR1 SNHLY, CDR2 FYNNEI. The CDR3 covers 15 residues. V lost 4 bases to trimming and J lost 4 bases; unmatched junction nucleotides: 9. CDR3 sequence reads: CASSGGGQGGYEQYF. The DNA read from the CDR3 is TGTGCCAGCAGTGGGGGTGGACAGGGTGGTTACGAG.

Turning to this clone: The CDR3 is cut off 3 residues early in the read; its end comes from the germline J gene. The chain is built from TRBV7-8 and TRBJ1-5; D unresolved. The ends were cut back, 5 bases at V and 1 base at J, with 6 bases in the middle. Germline lookup yields CDR1 SGHVS and CDR2 FQNEAQ. This CDR3 spans 13 amino acids. CDR3 bases read: TGTGCCAGCAGCGCCCGGAGCAATCAGCCC. It specifies CASSARSNQP. The entire CDR3 protein reads CASSARSNQPQHF. The full variable domain, in which reference TRBV7-8 and TRBJ1-5 provide the parts outside the CDR3, is GAGVSQSPRYKVAKRGQDVALRCDPISGHVSLFWYQQALGQGPEFLTYFQNEAQLDKSGLPSDRFFAERPEGSVSTLKIQRTQQEDSAVYLCASSARSNQPQHFGDGTRLSIL.

Notes on this clone: Coverage ceases 3 residues before the CDR3 finishes, and the germline J gene fills in the end. The chain combines TRBV7-8 with TRBJ2-5, with D possibly being TRBD1 (5 bases). V was clipped by 3 bases and J by 3 bases, with 14 bases between them. The CDR3 is 15 residues long. Germline-derived CDR1 and CDR2 are SGHVS and FQNEAQ. The sequenced CDR3 bases are TGTGCCAGCAGCTTTAGACAGAACCCTGAAGAGACC. Translated, it gives CASSFRQNPEET. From start to end, the CDR3 is CASSFRQNPEETQYF.

On this clone: The read comes to an end 3 residues before the CDR3 does, leaving the germline J gene to fill in the end. The rearrangement links TRBV5-4 to TRBJ2-7; weak D call: TRBD2 (7 bases). CDR3 size: 16 residues. In germline, CDR1 is SGHNT, CDR2 YYREEE (reference sequence). V gave up 5 bases and J gave up 5 bases, with 23 bases separating them. CDR3: CASRVDMRRGGNEQYF. The CDR3 bases that were read are TGTGCCAGCAGGGTTGATATGCGGAGGGGGGGCAACGAG.

On this clone itself: The read stops 3 residues short of the end of the CDR3; the missing end is completed from the germline J gene. The chain employs TRBV7-2 and TRBJ2-3; D is possibly TRBD1 (7 bases). Trimming removed 5 bases from V and 3 bases from J, with 12 bases in between. Looked up from germline, CDR1 is SGHTA and CDR2 is FQGNSA. CDR3 length: 14 residues. The CDR3 bases that were read are TGTGCCAGCAGCCTCAGGGGGGTAACAGATACG. This gives the protein CASSLRGVTDT. From start to end, the CDR3 is CASSLRGVTDTQYF.

A remark on this clone: The read gets to within 3 residues of the CDR3 end, and the germline J gene fills in the rest. The chain couples TRBV11-2 to TRBJ1-5; 9 bases are shared with TRBD1. J gave up 6 bases and V 8 bases, and 2 bases lay outside the gene matches. This CDR3 contains 12 residues. Germline CDR1 is SGHAT and CDR2 is FQNNGV. The CDR3 DNA, read in part, is TGTGCCAGCGCGGACAGGGGTCAGCCC. Translated, it gives CASADRGQP. In full, the CDR3 reads CASADRGQPQHF.

Of note for this clone: The read gets to within 3 residues of the CDR3 end, and the germline J gene fills in the rest. This sequence joins TRBV19 and TRBJ1-1; D gene ambiguous. Germline V CDR1 and CDR2: LNHDA, SQIVND (reference sequence). The V gene lost 5 bases and the J gene lost 0 bases, with 16 bases spanning the gap. CDR3 length equals 16 residues. The CDR3 loop reads CASSSTRYSLNTEAFF. The CDR3 DNA, read in part, is TGTGCCAGTAGTTCTACAAGATACAGTTTGAACACTGAA.

For this clone: The read ends 3 residues shy of where the CDR3 ends; the end is completed using the germline J gene. The chain has TRBV7-7 and TRBJ2-7; TRBD2 might be the D (6 bases). CDR1 is SSHAT, CDR2 FNYEAQ, per germline (reference sequence). The CDR3 consists of 14 residues. Trimming took 0 bases from V and 4 from J, leaving 10 bases between them. Incomplete CDR3 DNA: TGTGCCAGCAGCTTAGCCCCGGGGGAGTACGAG. This encodes CASSLAPGEYE. The whole CDR3 region reads CASSLAPGEYEQYF.

To note about this clone: The observed sequence ends 3 residues before the CDR3 terminus, with the missing tail filled in from the germline J gene. V is TRBV19 and J is TRBJ1-5; no firm D call. The V end was cut by 4 bases, the J end by 0 bases, with 13 bases between. Per germline, CDR1 LNHDA and CDR2 SQIVND (reference sequence). CDR3 length: 16 amino acids. The part of the CDR3 DNA that was read is TGTGCCAGTAGTAAAACGGGGAGCTATAGCAATCAGCCC. Protein: CASSKTGSYSNQP. The full CDR3 sequence reads CASSKTGSYSNQPQHF. Filled out from reference TRBV19 and TRBJ1-5, the complete variable domain reads DGGITQSPKYLFRKEGQNVTLSCEQNLNHDAMYWYRQDPGQGLRLIYYSQIVNDFQKGDIAEGYSVSREKKESFPLTVTSAQKNPTAFYLCASSKTGSYSNQPQHFGDGTRLSIL.

Of note for this clone: The read terminates 3 residues before the CDR3 end, so the remaining end is supplied by the germline J gene. This sequence joins TRBV20-1 and TRBJ1-4; no definite D call. Trimming pared 1 base from V and 0 bases from J, leaving 6 bases between. The CDR3 is made up of 14 amino acids. The V gene's germline CDR1 is DFQATT and CDR2 SNEGSKA (reference sequence). The part of the CDR3 DNA that was read is TGCAGTGCTAGAGGAACGGCAACTAATGAAAAA. Protein product: CSARGTATNEK. The entire CDR3 reads CSARGTATNEKLFF.

In the case of this clone: The sequence runs out 3 residues before the end of the CDR3; the remainder is reconstructed from the germline J gene. The chain recombines TRBV6-2 or TRBV6-3 with TRBJ1-1; perhaps TRBD1 as D (5 bases). Germline lookup yields CDR1 MNHEY and CDR2 SVGEGT. The CDR3 runs to 15 residues. V was shortened by 7 bases and J by 5 bases, with 20 bases between the two germline ends. Partial CDR3 DNA: TGTGCCAGCATCCACCGGGGGGGGTTGGGGACTGAA. Amino acids: CASIHRGGLGTE. The entire CDR3 protein reads CASIHRGGLGTEAFF.

Comments on this clone: Read coverage stops 3 residues before the CDR3 terminus; the germline J gene supplies the remainder. The rearrangement joins TRBV11-3 to TRBJ2-3; tentative D call: TRBD1 (7 bases). From germline, CDR1 is SGHNT and CDR2 YENEEA. There are 14 residues in the CDR3. The germline V and J ends were trimmed by 5 bases and 4 bases, with 13 bases remaining between them. The CDR3 bases that were read are TGTGCCAGCAGCCCCCAGGGGGGCGCAGATACG. Its protein is CASSPQGGADT. The whole CDR3 sequence reads CASSPQGGADTQYF.

Notes on this clone: The sequence runs out 3 residues before the end of the CDR3; the remainder is reconstructed from the germline J gene. V gene TRBV5-1 combines with J gene TRBJ2-5; 11 nucleotides agree with TRBD2. The CDR3 is 15 residues long. Germline loops: CDR1 SGHRS, CDR2 YFSETQ. V lost 1 base, J lost 3 bases, and 2 bases stayed unmatched. CDR3 DNA (partial): TGCGCCAGCAGCTTGTCGGGACTAGCGGAAGAGACC. This encodes CASSLSGLAEET. The full CDR3 protein reads CASSLSGLAEETQYF. The full variable domain, with the rest looked up from reference TRBV5-1 and TRBJ2-5, is KAGVTQTPRYLIKTRGQQVTLSCSPISGHRSVSWYQQTPGQGLQFLFEYFSETQRNKGNFPGRFSGRQFSNSRSEMNVSTLELGDSALYLCASSLSGLAEETQYFGPGTRLLVL.

In regard to this clone: The CDR3 is cut off 3 residues early in the read; its end comes from the germline J gene. This chain links TRBV19 with TRBJ2-3; possibly TRBD1 for D (5 bases). The V and J ends lost 4 bases and 2 bases respectively, with 10 bases between them. Germline V gene lookup returns CDR1 LNHDA and CDR2 SQIVND (reference sequence). This CDR3 has 14 residues. The part of the CDR3 DNA that was read is TGTGCCAGTAGTACCCTAGGGGACACAGATACG. Protein sequence: CASSTLGDTDT. The entire CDR3 sequence reads CASSTLGDTDTQYF.

Turning to this clone: The read is 3 residues too short to cover the CDR3 end, so that end is filled in from the germline J gene. The V call is TRBV7-9, the J call TRBJ1-1; D unclear. The CDR3 covers 12 residues. Germline V gene data show CDR1 as SEHNR and CDR2 as FQNEAQ (reference sequence). Trimming shortened V by 3 bases and J by 7 bases, and 9 bases separated the two germline ends. CDR3 loop: CASSFPQSEAFF. Partial CDR3 DNA: TGTGCCAGCAGCTTCCCGCAGAGTGAA.

Comment on this clone: The CDR3 extends 3 residues past the end of the read, so its final part is completed from the germline J gene. The chain is built from TRBV5-1 and TRBJ1-6; maybe TRBD1 (5 bases). Trimming removed 1 base at V and 9 bases at J, with 8 bases between. Germline V gives CDR1 SGHRS, CDR2 YFSETQ. The CDR3 consists of 13 residues. The CDR3 here is CASSLTTVSPLHF. CDR3 bases read: TGCGCCAGCAGCTTGACGACAGTTTCACCC.